A selection of T cell receptor beta chains follows, all from one sample in a study of T cells in Graves' hyperthyroidism and ophthalmopathy. TCRdb processed the multiplex PCR reads anew with MiXCR; each CDR3 protein has one entry. The repertoire has about 260,000 distinct CDR3 sequences, less than 20% of them found once; the top ten carry under 35%. Sample: blood. These receptors were collected from a young woman with Graves' ophthalmopathy. CDR3s include the opening cysteine and the closing phenylalanine or tryptophan. A D gene is named only where the DNA matches it firmly. Size is omitted from some rows. Given values are once, few, many or a class for expanded clones.

j_gene: TRBJ2-5; abundance: many; d_gene: NA; v_gene: TRBV7-9; CDR3nt: TGTGCCAGCAGCCCCCCAAGGGGGGCGGGGAGCGGGGAGACCCAGTACTTC; CDR3aa: CASSPPRGAGSGETQYF
j_gene: TRBJ2-1; abundance: many; d_gene: NA; v_gene: TRBV30; CDR3nt: TGTGCCTGGACTCAGGGATGGGCCCGTCAGCAGTTCTTC; CDR3aa: CAWTQGWARQQFF
j_gene: TRBJ2-5; abundance: NA; d_gene: NA; v_gene: TRBV28; CDR3nt: TGTGCCAGCCAGGAGGGATTAGAGACCCAGTACTTC; CDR3aa: CASQEGLETQYF
j_gene: TRBJ2-2; abundance: few; d_gene: TRBD2; v_gene: TRBV15; CDR3nt: TGTGCCACCAGCAGAGCTAGCGGGGGGGCCGGGGAGCTGTTTTTT; CDR3aa: CATSRASGGAGELFF
j_gene: TRBJ2-5; abundance: many; d_gene: TRBD2; v_gene: TRBV30; CDR3nt: TGTGCCTGGAGACCGGGACTAGCGGACCAAGAGACCCAGTACTTC; CDR3aa: CAWRPGLADQETQYF
j_gene: TRBJ1-2; abundance: few; d_gene: TRBD1; v_gene: TRBV9; CDR3nt: TGTGCCAGCAGCGCGACAGGGGGCTACACCTTC; CDR3aa: CASSATGGYTF
j_gene: TRBJ2-1; abundance: many; d_gene: NA; v_gene: TRBV11-2; CDR3nt: TGTGCCAGCAGCTCGGCTGTGGGCGGGCGGTACAATGAGCAGTTCTTC; CDR3aa: CASSSAVGGRYNEQFF
j_gene: TRBJ1-4; abundance: many; d_gene: TRBD1; v_gene: TRBV7-2; CDR3nt: TGTGCCAGCAGCTCTCGAAAAGGGACAGGGTGGGAGAAACTGTTTTTT; CDR3aa: CASSSRKGTGWEKLFF
j_gene: TRBJ2-1; abundance: NA; d_gene: TRBD2; v_gene: TRBV10-2; CDR3nt: TGCGCCAGCAGTCCGAGGAGACTAGCGGGGGGGCCCTACAATGAGCAGTTCTTC; CDR3aa: CASSPRRLAGGPYNEQFF
j_gene: TRBJ2-1; abundance: many; d_gene: TRBD1; v_gene: TRBV2; CDR3nt: TGTGCCAGCAGCGGGACAGGGTGGAGGGATGAGCAGTTCTTC; CDR3aa: CASSGTGWRDEQFF
j_gene: TRBJ2-2; abundance: NA; d_gene: NA; v_gene: TRBV25-1; CDR3nt: TGTGCCAGCAGTGACGTCCGGGGGACGTCCGGGGAGCTGTTTTTT; CDR3aa: CASSDVRGTSGELFF
j_gene: TRBJ1-1; abundance: many; d_gene: NA; v_gene: TRBV5-8; CDR3nt: TGTGCCAGCAGCTTGTACAGGATGAACACTGAAGCTTTCTTT; CDR3aa: CASSLYRMNTEAFF
j_gene: TRBJ1-5; abundance: many; d_gene: TRBD1; v_gene: TRBV29-1; CDR3nt: TGCAGCGTGGCCGGGACAGGGGGGGATCAGCCCCAGCATTTT; CDR3aa: CSVAGTGGDQPQHF
j_gene: TRBJ2-1; abundance: many; d_gene: NA; v_gene: TRBV5-1; CDR3nt: TGCGCCAGCAGCTTGGAGACTAGAATCGATGAGCAGTTCTTC; CDR3aa: CASSLETRIDEQFF
j_gene: TRBJ2-7; abundance: few; d_gene: NA; v_gene: TRBV20-1; CDR3nt: TGCAGTGCTACTAACACAGGGATGAACGAGCAGTACTTC; CDR3aa: CSATNTGMNEQYF
j_gene: TRBJ1-2; abundance: NA; d_gene: TRBD1; v_gene: TRBV2; CDR3nt: TGTGCCAGCAGAAAAACCGGGACAGGGGTCTATGGCTACACCTTC; CDR3aa: CASRKTGTGVYGYTF
j_gene: TRBJ2-1; abundance: many; d_gene: TRBD2; v_gene: TRBV29-1; CDR3nt: TGCAGCGTATCTAGCGGGGCGAGCTCCTACAATGAGCAGTTCTTC; CDR3aa: CSVSSGASSYNEQFF